This entry is about one T cell receptor (beta chain). This sample is drawn from a study of blood T cells in healthy people across ages. A second PCR of about 7 to 11 cycles used a sample-barcoded 5' primer and a J-beta primer mix. In TCRdb, the 5' RACE reads were re-called with MiXCR into one record per CDR3 protein. The sample holds approximately 760,000 distinct CDR3 sequences; about 25% are singletons and the top ten take roughly 9%. V gave up 5 bases and J gave up 5 bases; unmatched junction bases: 17. There are 18 residues in the CDR3. CDR1 is SGHTA and CDR2 is FQGNSA in the germline V gene. The same specimen was also included in a second study, on T cells of mothers and their children.

The gene calls are TRBV7-2 and TRBJ2-1, with 8 bases lining up with TRBD1. The sample comprised blood. This sequence originates from a boy younger than 18 in good health. CDR3 sequence: CASSQGDRGGYLDNEQFF. The CDR3 nucleotides read TGTGCCAGCAGCCAGGGAGACAGGGGAGGTTATTTGGACAATGAGCAGTTCTTC.